This T cell receptor (beta chain) was sequenced for a study of vaccination and CD4 T cells after COVID-19. Study in general: Cells were stimulated with overlapping spike peptides from SARS-CoV-2, HCoV-NL63, HCoV-OC43 and HCoV-229E.

Sample time point: late sampling 161 to 241 days after vaccination in a few convalescent patients. Treatment defined: approximately 9-day PBMC culture with coronavirus spike peptide pools or control peptides (ViraFEST assay). Germline V gene lookup returns CDR1 KGHSH and CDR2 LQKENI. J lost 4 bases, V lost 0 bases, and 5 bases had no gene match. The CDR3 runs 15 residues. Study-level points and caveats: Among reactive clones from convalescent patients, a median 86.3% appeared only post-vaccination.

As for this clonotype: The antigen is not known.

The Oncomine TCR Beta short-read assay was what sequenced the DNA obtained from cultured CD4+ T cells. TCRdb used MiXCR to reprocess the PCR reads, holding one entry per CDR3 protein. The sample has roughly 26,000 distinct CDR3 sequences; 36% are singletons. This rearrangement joins TRBV18 to TRBJ2-5; TRBD1 aligns across 7 bases. The sequence was collected from a human donor who had recovered from COVID-19. The specimen was CD4+ T cells from blood, cultured in vitro, collected about 7 months after SARS-CoV-2 vaccination. CDR3 residues: CASSPPGAGGETQYF. The CDR3 DNA follows: TGTGCCAGCTCACCACCGGGGGCAGGGGGAGAGACCCAGTACTTC.